These 11 T cell receptor beta chains were sequenced from one sample in a study of T-cell reconstitution after alpha-beta-depleted transplantation in children. Preparation of the TCRbeta library was carried out with unique molecular identifiers. TCRdb independently ran MiXCR on the PCR reads; one entry per CDR3 protein. The sample includes around 440,000 distinct CDR3 sequences, around 15% of them seen just once. The sequences come from PBMCs, mostly from graft donor cells, collected 360 days after TCRalphabeta/CD19-depleted stem cell transplant. These receptors originate from a boy under two years old who had a stem cell transplant for Wiskott-Aldrich syndrome, so the T cells may come from the graft donor.

This clonotype was seen just once. An end of the junction does not agree with germline; a read error may underlie this. J is TRBJ2-3 and V is TRBV24-1; 8 nucleotides agree with TRBD1. The CDR3 runs 16 residues. Per germline, CDR1 KGHDR and CDR2 SFDVKD. This CDR3 is CAASDSGRGPTDTQYF. The CDR3 DNA follows: TGTGCCGCCAGTGATTCGGGCAGGGGGCCCACAGATACGCAGTATTTT.

Only a few counts were recorded for this clonotype. The chain joins TRBV20-1 to TRBJ2-2; D is unresolved. Germline assignment: CDR1 DFQATT and CDR2 SNEGSKA (reference sequence). The V end was cut by 0 bases, the J end by 0 bases, with 11 bases between. The CDR3 consists of 16 residues. CDR3 sequence: CSARDVLQANTGELFF. CDR3 nucleotides: TGCAGTGCTAGAGATGTCCTTCAAGCGAACACCGGGGAGCTGTTTTTT.

This clonotype was observed a few times. The chain is built from TRBV7-9 and TRBJ2-3, with 10 bases that match TRBD2. CDR1 SEHNR and CDR2 FQNEAQ come from the germline V gene (reference sequence). This CDR3 is 17 amino acids long. Trimming at V came to 5 bases and at J to 0 bases, leaving 8 bases not matched to a gene. The CDR3 spells CASSNPGLADSTDTQYF. Here the CDR3 DNA reads TGTGCCAGCAGCAACCCCGGACTAGCGGATAGCACAGATACGCAGTATTTT.

There are a few counts of this clonotype. The chain joins TRBV27 to TRBJ1-2; D gene uncertain. Germline values: CDR1 MNHEY, CDR2 SMNVEV (reference sequence). The CDR3 has 12 residues. Trimming stripped 7 bases from V and 4 bases from J, with 10 bases between. DNA for the CDR3: TGTGCCAGCAAATTCTCAGTCTATGGCTACACCTTC. The encoded protein is CASKFSVYGYTF.

The genes are TRBV4-2 and TRBJ2-5, with D perhaps matching TRBD2 (5 bases). The germline V and J ends were trimmed by 0 bases and 1 base, with 6 bases remaining between them. CDR1 and CDR2 from the germline V gene are LGHNA and YNFKEQ. This CDR3 contains 14 residues. In DNA form, the CDR3 reads TGTGCCAGCAGCCAAGAGGACTCCCAAGAGACCCAGTACTTC. Its protein is CASSQEDSQETQYF.

This clonotype was counted at least ten times. This chain connects TRBV2 to TRBJ1-1; 7 bases are shared with TRBD1. The germline CDR1 and CDR2 sequences are SNHLY and FYNNEI. The CDR3 is 15 residues long. V dropped 5 bases and J dropped 0; count of bases not matched to a gene: 6. The CDR3 sequence is CASSRDSQLNTEAFF. The CDR3 DNA reads TGTGCCAGCAGTAGGGACAGCCAGCTGAACACTGAAGCTTTCTTT.

The chain couples TRBV5-4 to TRBJ2-2, with TRBD1 matching 9 bases. Losses at the gene ends were 6 bases for V and 5 bases for J; bases not matched to a gene: 5. The CDR3 covers 14 residues. Per the germline V gene, CDR1 is SGHNT and CDR2 is YYREEE (reference sequence). CDR3 DNA sequence: TGTGCCAGCAACCCGGGACAGGGAACCGGGGAGCTGTTTTTT. This sequence encodes CASNPGQGTGELFF.

The genes are TRBV14 and TRBJ1-5, with a possible D match to TRBD1 (6 bases). The CDR3 length is 14 residues. Germline V gene lookup returns CDR1 SGHDN and CDR2 FVKESK. Trimming left V 4 bases short and J 7 bases short, with 14 bases between. The CDR3 DNA reads TGTGCCAGCAGCCTCGGGGGGCGCGCCCAGCCCCAGCATTTT. This encodes CASSLGGRAQPQHF. The entire variable domain, with the rest obtained from reference TRBV14 and TRBJ1-5, is as follows: EAGVTQFPSHSVIEKGQTVTLRCDPISGHDNLYWYRRVMGKEIKFLLHFVKESKQDESGMPNNRFLAERTGGTYSTLKVQPAELEDSGVYFCASSLGGRAQPQHFGDGTRLSIL.

The sample holds a few counts of this clonotype. The chain carries TRBV30 and TRBJ1-1, with D hard to call. Trimming took off 4 bases at V and 0 bases at J, with 6 bases between the two ends. The V gene's germline CDR1 is GTSNPN and CDR2 SVGIG (reference sequence). This CDR3 is built from 12 residues. CDR3 coding DNA: TGTGCCTGGAAACGGGTGAACACTGAAGCTTTCTTT. This gives the protein CAWKRVNTEAFF.

This clonotype was seen a handful of times. V and J are TRBV19 and TRBJ2-1; TRBD2 matches 13 bases. CDR1 is LNHDA, CDR2 SQIVND, per germline (reference sequence). This CDR3 spans 17 amino acids. The trim removed 1 base at V and 8 bases at J, leaving 8 bases unmatched. CDR3 coding DNA: TGTGCCAGTAGTATAGGTGGACTAGCGGGGGACTCGTATGAGCAGTTCTTC. It is translated as CASSIGGLAGDSYEQFF.

This clonotype was seen only a few times. The rearrangement links TRBV12-3 or TRBV12-4 to TRBJ1-6; possible D gene TRBD1, 6 bases. The CDR3 spans 15 residues. V was shortened by 2 bases and J by 7 bases, with 12 bases between the two germline ends. The CDR3, as DNA: TGTGCCAGCAGTTTACGGGCAGGGGCAAATTCACCCCTCCACTTT. Its protein product is CASSLRAGANSPLHF.